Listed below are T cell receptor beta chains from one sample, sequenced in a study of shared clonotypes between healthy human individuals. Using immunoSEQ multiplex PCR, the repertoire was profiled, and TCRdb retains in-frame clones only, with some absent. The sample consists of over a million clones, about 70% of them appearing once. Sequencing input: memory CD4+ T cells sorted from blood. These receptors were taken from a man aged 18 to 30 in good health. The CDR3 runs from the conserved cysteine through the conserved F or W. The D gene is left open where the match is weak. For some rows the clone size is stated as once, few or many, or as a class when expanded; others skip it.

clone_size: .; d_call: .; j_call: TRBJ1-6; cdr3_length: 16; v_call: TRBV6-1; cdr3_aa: CASSEGRGPGSSPLHF; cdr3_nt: TGTGCCAGCAGTGAAGGGAGAGGGCCTGGGTCTTCACCCCTCCACTTT
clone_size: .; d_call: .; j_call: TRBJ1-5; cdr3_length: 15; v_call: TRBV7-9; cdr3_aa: CASSLGGAGNQPQHF; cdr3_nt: TGTGCCAGCAGCTTAGGGGGTGCGGGTAATCAGCCCCAGCATTTT
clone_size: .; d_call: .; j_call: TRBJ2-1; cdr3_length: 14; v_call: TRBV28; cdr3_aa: CASRKGGGYNEQFF; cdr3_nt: TGTGCCAGCAGGAAGGGTGGGGGCTACAATGAGCAGTTCTTC
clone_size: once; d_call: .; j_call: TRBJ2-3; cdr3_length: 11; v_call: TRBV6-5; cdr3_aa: CASLRGDTQYF; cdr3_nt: TGTGCCAGTTTGAGGGGAGATACGCAGTATTTT
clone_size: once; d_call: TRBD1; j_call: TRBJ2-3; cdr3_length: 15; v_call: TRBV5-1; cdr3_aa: CASSSGQSPTDTQYF; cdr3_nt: TGCGCCAGCAGCTCGGGACAGAGCCCCACAGATACGCAGTATTTT
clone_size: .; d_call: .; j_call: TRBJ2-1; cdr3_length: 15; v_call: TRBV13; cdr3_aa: CASSLGGIPYNEQFF; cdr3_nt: TGTGCCAGCAGCTTAGGGGGGATCCCCTACAATGAGCAGTTCTTC
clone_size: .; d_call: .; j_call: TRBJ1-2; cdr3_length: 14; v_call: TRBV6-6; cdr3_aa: CASSDGQTAYGYTF; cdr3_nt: TGTGCCAGCAGCGACGGACAGACTGCCTATGGCTACACCTTC
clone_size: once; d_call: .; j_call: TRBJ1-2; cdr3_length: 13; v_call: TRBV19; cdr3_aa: CASSMQQGNGYTF; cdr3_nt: TGTGCCAGTAGTATGCAGCAGGGGAATGGCTACACCTTC
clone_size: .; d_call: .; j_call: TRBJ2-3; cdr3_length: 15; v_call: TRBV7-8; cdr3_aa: CASSSDSKWTDTQYF; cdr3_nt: TGTGCCAGCAGCTCAGACAGTAAATGGACAGATACGCAGTATTTT
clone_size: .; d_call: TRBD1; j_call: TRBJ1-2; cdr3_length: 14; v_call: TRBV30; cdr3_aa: CAWSGDRANYGYTF; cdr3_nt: TGTGCCTGGAGTGGGGACAGAGCTAACTATGGCTACACCTTC
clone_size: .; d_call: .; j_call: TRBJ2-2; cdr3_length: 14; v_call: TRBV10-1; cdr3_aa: CASSENEGGGELFF; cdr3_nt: TGCGCCAGCAGTGAGAATGAGGGTGGCGGGGAGCTGTTTTTT
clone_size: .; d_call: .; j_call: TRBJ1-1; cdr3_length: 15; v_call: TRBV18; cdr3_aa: CASSPGGQKNTEAFF; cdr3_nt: TGTGCCAGCTCACCAGGAGGACAGAAGAACACTGAAGCTTTCTTT
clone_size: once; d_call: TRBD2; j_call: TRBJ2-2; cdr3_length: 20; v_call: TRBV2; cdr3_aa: CASSERPALWGLAGEVWLFF; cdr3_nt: TGTGCCAGCAGTGAAAGGCCGGCCTTGTGGGGACTAGCGGGGGAGGTTTGGCTGTTTTTT
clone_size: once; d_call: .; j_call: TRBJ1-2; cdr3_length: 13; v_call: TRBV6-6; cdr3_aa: CASSYSNTYGYTF; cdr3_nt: TGTGCCAGCAGTTACTCTAATACCTATGGCTACACCTTC
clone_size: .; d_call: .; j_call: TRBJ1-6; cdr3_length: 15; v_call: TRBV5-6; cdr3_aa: CASSLARLNNSPLHF; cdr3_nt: TGTGCCAGCAGCTTGGCCAGGCTAAATAATTCACCCCTCCACTTT
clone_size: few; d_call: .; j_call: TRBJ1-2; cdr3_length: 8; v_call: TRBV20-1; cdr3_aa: CSVIVGTF; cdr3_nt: TGCAGTGTCATCGTCGGAACCTTC
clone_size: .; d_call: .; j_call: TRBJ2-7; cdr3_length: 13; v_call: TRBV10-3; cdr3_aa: CAISESLGYEQYF; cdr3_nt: TGTGCCATCAGTGAAAGTTTGGGCTACGAGCAGTACTTC
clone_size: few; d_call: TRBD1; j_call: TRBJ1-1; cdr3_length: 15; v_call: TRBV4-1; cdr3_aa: CASSRGQGVGTEAFF; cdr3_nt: TGCGCCAGCAGTCGTGGACAGGGCGTCGGCACTGAAGCTTTCTTT
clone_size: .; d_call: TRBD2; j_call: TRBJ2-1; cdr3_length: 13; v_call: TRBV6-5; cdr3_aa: CASSPGLAFGQFF; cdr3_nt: TGTGCCAGCAGTCCAGGACTAGCTTTTGGGCAGTTCTTC
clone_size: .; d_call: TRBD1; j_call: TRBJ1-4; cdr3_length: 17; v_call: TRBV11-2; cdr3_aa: CASSSGTGWTTREKLFF; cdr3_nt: TGTGCCAGCAGCTCCGGGACAGGGTGGACCACACGTGAAAAACTGTTTTTT
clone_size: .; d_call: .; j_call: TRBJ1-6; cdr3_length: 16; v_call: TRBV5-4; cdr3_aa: CASSLGGSSYNSPLHF; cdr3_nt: TGTGCCAGCAGCTTGGGAGGGAGCTCCTATAATTCACCCCTCCACTTT
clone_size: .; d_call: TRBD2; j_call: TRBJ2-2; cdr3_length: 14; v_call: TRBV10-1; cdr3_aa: CALLGRDRAGELFF; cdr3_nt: TGCGCCTTACTGGGGAGGGATAGGGCCGGGGAGCTGTTTTTT
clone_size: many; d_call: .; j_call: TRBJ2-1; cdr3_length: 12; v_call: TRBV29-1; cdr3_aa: CSVDGSRDEQFF; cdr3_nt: TGCAGCGTTGACGGGAGTAGAGATGAGCAGTTCTTC
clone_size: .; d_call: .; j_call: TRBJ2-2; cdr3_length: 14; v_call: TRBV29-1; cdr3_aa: CSVGWRGNTGELFF; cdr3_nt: TGCAGCGTTGGGTGGCGGGGTAACACCGGGGAGCTGTTTTTT